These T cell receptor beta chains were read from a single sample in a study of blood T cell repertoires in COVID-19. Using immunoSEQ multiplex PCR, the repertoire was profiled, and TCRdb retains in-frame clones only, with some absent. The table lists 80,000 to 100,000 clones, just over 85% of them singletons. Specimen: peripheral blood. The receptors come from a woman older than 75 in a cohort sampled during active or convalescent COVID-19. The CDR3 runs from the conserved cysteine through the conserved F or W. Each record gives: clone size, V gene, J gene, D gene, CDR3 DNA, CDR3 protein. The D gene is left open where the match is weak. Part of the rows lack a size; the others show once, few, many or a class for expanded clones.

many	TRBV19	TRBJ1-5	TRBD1	TGTGCCAGTAGTTACAGGGGGCCAGGACAGCCCCAGCATTTT	CASSYRGPGQPQHF
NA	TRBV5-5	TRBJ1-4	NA	TGTGCCAGCAGCTTGGGAGGGATAACTAATGAAAAACTGTTTTTT	CASSLGGITNEKLFF
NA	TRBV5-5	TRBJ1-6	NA	TGTGCCAGCAGCTTATTAACAGGGTACGATTCACCCCTCCACTTT	CASSLLTGYDSPLHF
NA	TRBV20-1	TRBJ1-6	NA	TGCAGTGCTCGCGGAAATTCACCCCTCCACTTT	CSARGNSPLHF
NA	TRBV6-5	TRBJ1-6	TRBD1	TGTGCCAGCGGCGCCGGGACAGTTAATTCACCCCTCCACTTT	CASGAGTVNSPLHF
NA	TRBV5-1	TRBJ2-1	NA	TGCGCCAGCAGCTTGGTGGGAGGCTCCTACAATGAGCAGTTCTTC	CASSLVGGSYNEQFF
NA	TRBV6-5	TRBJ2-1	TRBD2	TGTGCCAGCTTGACTAGCCCGAGCTCCTACAATGAGCAGTTCTTC	CASLTSPSSYNEQFF
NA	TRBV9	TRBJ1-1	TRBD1	TGTGCCAGCAGCGTAGCTACAGACAGGGGTGAAGCTTTCTTT	CASSVATDRGEAFF
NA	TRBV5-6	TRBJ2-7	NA	TGTGCCAGCAGCCTGGACTACCTTGGAGAGCAGTACTTC	CASSLDYLGEQYF
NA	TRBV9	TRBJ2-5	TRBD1	TGTGCCAGCAGTCCGTCCCCACGTCCGGGACAGCAAGAGACCCAGTACTTC	CASSPSPRPGQQETQYF
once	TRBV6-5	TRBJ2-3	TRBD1	TGTGCCAGCAGTAGACAGGGGGCAGATACGCAGTATTTT	CASSRQGADTQYF